This is a list of T cell receptor beta chains from one sample in a study of shared clonotypes between healthy human individuals. TCRdb's table, derived via immunoSEQ multiplex PCR, lists solely in-frame clones and lacks some. The sample has under 2.5 million clones, around 92% seen once; the top ten hold 0.37%. Sample: naive CD4+ T cells from PBMCs. These receptor sequences come from a man between 18 and 35 years old in good health. Some clones in this sample may be carry-over from other donors' samples. CDR3s include the opening cysteine and the closing phenylalanine or tryptophan.

j_call,v_call,cdr3_aa
TRBJ2-7,TRBV5-1,CASSPGRVVIDEQYF
TRBJ2-3,TRBV29-1,CSAPGEGATDTQYF
TRBJ2-7,TRBV27,CASSSTGFYEQYF
TRBJ1-1,TRBV2,CASSDGQGLQGEAFF
TRBJ2-3,TRBV11-2,CASSSRLLDRGPHTQYF
TRBJ2-7,TRBV5-1,CASSQTDRGEQYF
TRBJ1-5,TRBV4-2,CASSGTVTGQPQHF
TRBJ2-2,TRBV19,CASSLGQRINTGELFF
TRBJ2-5,TRBV7-9,CASSLGQTLQETQYF
TRBJ2-5,TRBV2,CASSEGRKETQYF
TRBJ2-3,TRBV6-4,CATRRQPSTDTQYF
TRBJ2-1,TRBV7-6,CASSLSGSVGGEQFF
TRBJ2-5,TRBV28,CASRRDRVGETQYF
TRBJ1-3,TRBV7-2,CASSLMTASSGNTIYF
TRBJ2-7,TRBV27,CASSLSGGITYEQYF
TRBJ2-7,TRBV10-1,CARGGRTNYEQYF
TRBJ2-7,TRBV28,CASSLSLGTGFDEQYF
TRBJ2-3,TRBV5-8,CASSQKDRTDTQYF
TRBJ2-3,TRBV7-3,CASSLNAAGSLDTQYF
TRBJ2-3,TRBV7-2,CASSWARLTGRLPDTQYF
TRBJ2-7,TRBV28,CASSFRLRDRGYEQYF
TRBJ2-5,TRBV6-5,CASAQGARETQYF
TRBJ1-2,TRBV7-2,CASSLQGARNYGYTF
TRBJ2-7,TRBV5-1,CASSWEGEPYEQYF
TRBJ1-5,TRBV28,CASSLGGDSNQPQHF
TRBJ1-6,TRBV6-1,CASSELGFGSPLHF